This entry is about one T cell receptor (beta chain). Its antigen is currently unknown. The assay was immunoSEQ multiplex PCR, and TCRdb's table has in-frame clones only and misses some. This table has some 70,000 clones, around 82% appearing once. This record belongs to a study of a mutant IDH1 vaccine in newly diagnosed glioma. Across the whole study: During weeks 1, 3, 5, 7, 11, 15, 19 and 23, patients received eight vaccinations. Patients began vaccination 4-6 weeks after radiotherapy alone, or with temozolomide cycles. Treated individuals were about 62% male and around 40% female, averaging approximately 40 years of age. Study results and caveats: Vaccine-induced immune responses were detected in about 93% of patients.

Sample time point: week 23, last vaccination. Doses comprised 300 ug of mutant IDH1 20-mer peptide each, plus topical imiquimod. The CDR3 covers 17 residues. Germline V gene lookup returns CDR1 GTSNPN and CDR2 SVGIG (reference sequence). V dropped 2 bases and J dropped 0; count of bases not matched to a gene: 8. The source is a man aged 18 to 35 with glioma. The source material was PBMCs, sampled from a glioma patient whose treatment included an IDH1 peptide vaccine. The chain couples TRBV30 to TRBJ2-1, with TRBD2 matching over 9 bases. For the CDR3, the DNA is TGTGCCTGGAGTCGGGGGATGACTAGCGGCTCCTACAATGAGCAGTTCTTC. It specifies CAWSRGMTSGSYNEQFF.